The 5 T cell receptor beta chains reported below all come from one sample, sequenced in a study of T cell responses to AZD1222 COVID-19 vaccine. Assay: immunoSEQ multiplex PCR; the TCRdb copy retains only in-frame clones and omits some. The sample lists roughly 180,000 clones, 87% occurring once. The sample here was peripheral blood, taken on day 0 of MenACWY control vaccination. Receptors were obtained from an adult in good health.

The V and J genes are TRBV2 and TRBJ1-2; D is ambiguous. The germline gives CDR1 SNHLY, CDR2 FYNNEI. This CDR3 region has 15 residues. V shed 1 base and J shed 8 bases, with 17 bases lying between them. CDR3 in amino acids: CASSEVIGREVGYTF. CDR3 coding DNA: TGTGCCAGCAGTGAAGTTATAGGGCGAGAAGTAGGCTACACCTTC.

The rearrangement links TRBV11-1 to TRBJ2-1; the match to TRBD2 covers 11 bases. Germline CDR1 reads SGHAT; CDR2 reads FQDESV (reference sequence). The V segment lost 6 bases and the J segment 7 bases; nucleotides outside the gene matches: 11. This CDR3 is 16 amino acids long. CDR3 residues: CASRDPSGGRVNEQFF. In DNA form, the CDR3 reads TGTGCCAGCAGGGACCCTAGCGGGGGGCGGGTGAATGAGCAGTTCTTC.

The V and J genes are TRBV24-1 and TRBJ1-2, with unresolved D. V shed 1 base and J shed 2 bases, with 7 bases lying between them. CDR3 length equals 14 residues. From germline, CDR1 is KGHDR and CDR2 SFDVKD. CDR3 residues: CATSDFGRNYGYTF. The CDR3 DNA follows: TGTGCCACCAGTGATTTCGGACGGAACTATGGCTACACCTTC.

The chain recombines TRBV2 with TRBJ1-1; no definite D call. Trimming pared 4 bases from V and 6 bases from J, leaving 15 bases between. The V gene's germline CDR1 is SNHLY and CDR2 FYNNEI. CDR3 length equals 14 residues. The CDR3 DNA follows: TGTGCCAGCAGTGTTATGGGCAGTAGGGCTGAAGCTTTCTTT. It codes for CASSVMGSRAEAFF.

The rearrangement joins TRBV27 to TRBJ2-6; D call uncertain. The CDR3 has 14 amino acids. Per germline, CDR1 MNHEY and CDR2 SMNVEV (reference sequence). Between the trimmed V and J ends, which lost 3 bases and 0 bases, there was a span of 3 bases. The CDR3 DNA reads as TGTGCCAGCAGTTTCCTCTCTGGGGCCAACGTCCTGACTTTC. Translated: CASSFLSGANVLTF.